The source of this TCR beta chain is a study of OX40 agonist ivuxolimab in advanced cancers. Profiled with immunoSEQ multiplex PCR; TCRdb holds only in-frame clones, not every one. The table shows 85,000 to 95,000 clones, with 90% to 95% occurring only once. The CDR3 runs 15 residues. J gave up 5 bases and V 2 bases, and 7 bases lay outside the gene matches. In germline, CDR1 is GTSNPN, CDR2 SVGIG (reference sequence). This chain uses TRBV30 with TRBJ2-5, with 11 bases that match TRBD1. The TCR originated in an adult with an advanced solid tumor such as melanoma, head and neck, liver or kidney cancer. This material consisted of CD4+ or CD8+ T cells sorted from blood, taken in a trial of the OX40 agonist ivuxolimab. CDR3 in amino acids: CAWSPRGTGGETQYF. CDR3 coding DNA: TGTGCCTGGAGTCCCAGAGGGACAGGGGGGGAGACCCAGTACTTC.